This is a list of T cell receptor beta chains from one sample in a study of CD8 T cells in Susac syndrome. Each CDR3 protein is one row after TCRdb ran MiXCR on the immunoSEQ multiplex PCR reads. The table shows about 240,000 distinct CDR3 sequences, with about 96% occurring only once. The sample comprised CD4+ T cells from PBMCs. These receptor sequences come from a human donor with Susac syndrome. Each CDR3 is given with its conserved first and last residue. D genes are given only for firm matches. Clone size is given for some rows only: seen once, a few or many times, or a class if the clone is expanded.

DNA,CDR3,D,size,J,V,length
TGTGCCTGGGACCGGAGGAAGCTGGCAGGACCCTCTGGGGCCAACGTCCTGACTTTC,CAWDRRKLAGPSGANVLTF,NA,NA,TRBJ2-6,TRBV30,19
TGTGCCAGCAGTGGGGATCATACGCAGTATTTT,CASSGDHTQYF,NA,NA,TRBJ2-3,TRBV2,11
TGTGCCAGTAGTATTGGGTGGCAGCCCCAGCATTTT,CASSIGWQPQHF,NA,NA,TRBJ1-5,TRBV19,12
TGTGCCATCCGGGGGATTAGCACAGATACGCAGTATTTT,CAIRGISTDTQYF,NA,NA,TRBJ2-3,TRBV10-3,13
TGTGCCAGCAGCCAAGAGAGGCACTACGAGCAGTACTTC,CASSQERHYEQYF,NA,NA,TRBJ2-7,TRBV3-1,13
TGCAGTGCTAGCTGGACAGGGGGACTGGTCGAGCAGTACTTC,CSASWTGGLVEQYF,TRBD1,NA,TRBJ2-7,TRBV20-1,14
TGCAGTGCTAGAGGCCGGGGATTGAGGGAGCAGTACTTC,CSARGRGLREQYF,NA,NA,TRBJ2-7,TRBV20-1,13
TGCAGTGCTAGCCCAAAGTTCGGCACTGAAGCTTTCTTT,CSASPKFGTEAFF,NA,NA,TRBJ1-1,TRBV20-1,13
TGCAGCGTTGAGGGTTCGGACCAAGAGACCCAGTACTTC,CSVEGSDQETQYF,NA,NA,TRBJ2-5,TRBV29-1,13
TGTGCCAGCAGCCGTCTCGGCTACAATGAGCAGTTCTTC,CASSRLGYNEQFF,NA,NA,TRBJ2-1,TRBV9,13
TGCAGCGCCTTAACCTACGAGCAGTACTTC,CSALTYEQYF,NA,NA,TRBJ2-7,TRBV29-1,10
TGCAGCGTCACGGGTCCGGGGGAGTACGAGCAGTACTTC,CSVTGPGEYEQYF,NA,NA,TRBJ2-7,TRBV29-1,13
TGTGCCAGCAGTTACGGGACTAGCGGTTTCTACGAGCAGTACTTC,CASSYGTSGFYEQYF,TRBD2,NA,TRBJ2-7,TRBV6-2/TRBV6-3,15
TGTGCCAGCTCACCACAAGTAAACACTGAAGCTTTCTTT,CASSPQVNTEAFF,NA,few,TRBJ1-1,TRBV18,13
TGCAGCGTGACCAGGACACTCGGGCGGGAAAAACTGTTTTTT,CSVTRTLGREKLFF,NA,NA,TRBJ1-4,TRBV29-1,14
TGTGCCAGCAGTGACCAGGGGAGGTGGGAAAAACTGTTTTTT,CASSDQGRWEKLFF,NA,NA,TRBJ1-4,TRBV12-3/TRBV12-4,14
TGTGCCAGCGGGGACAGGGCCCTCCAAGAGACCCAGTACTTC,CASGDRALQETQYF,TRBD1,NA,TRBJ2-5,TRBV28,14
TGTGCCAGCAGTTTGGGGACGGGAGGGGCCACCGGGGAGCTGTTTTTT,CASSLGTGGATGELFF,TRBD2,NA,TRBJ2-2,TRBV28,16
TGTGCCAGCAGCGTAGAGAATCCAGATACGCAGTATTTT,CASSVENPDTQYF,NA,once,TRBJ2-3,TRBV9,13
TGTGCCTGGAGACCTGGACGCGTCCTCCGGGAAAAACTGTTTTTT,CAWRPGRVLREKLFF,NA,once,TRBJ1-4,TRBV30,15
TGTGCCAGTAGTCCTCCGGGACATCCGACCTACGAGCAGTACTTC,CASSPPGHPTYEQYF,NA,NA,TRBJ2-7,TRBV19,15
TGCAGCGTTGAACAGAGCACAGATACGCAGTATTTT,CSVEQSTDTQYF,NA,NA,TRBJ2-3,TRBV29-1,12
TGTGCCAGCAGTCCCCAGGAGCTATTGGGGGATGAGCAGTTCTTC,CASSPQELLGDEQFF,NA,NA,TRBJ2-1,TRBV3-1,15
TGCAGTGCTAGAGCGGGAGACGAGCAGTACTTC,CSARAGDEQYF,NA,NA,TRBJ2-7,TRBV20-1,11
TGTGCCAGCAGCGTAGATGGGCCCTCCTACGAGCAGTACTTC,CASSVDGPSYEQYF,NA,NA,TRBJ2-7,TRBV9,14
TGTGCCAGCAGTCGTACAGATAGCAATCAGCCCCAGCATTTT,CASSRTDSNQPQHF,NA,NA,TRBJ1-5,TRBV2,14
TGCAGTGCAATGATGGACATCCAAGAGACCCAGTACTTC,CSAMMDIQETQYF,NA,NA,TRBJ2-5,TRBV20-1,13
TGCGCCAGCAGCCAAGGCAGCGGAACAGGGCTCTACGAGCAGTACTTC,CASSQGSGTGLYEQYF,NA,NA,TRBJ2-7,TRBV4-1,16
TGTGCCAGCCGACTCCCGGGACATAACACTGAAGCTTTCTTT,CASRLPGHNTEAFF,NA,NA,TRBJ1-1,TRBV7-9,14
TGCGCCAGCAGCTTTGACAGCCTCCCAGCTTTCTTT,CASSFDSLPAFF,NA,once,TRBJ1-1,TRBV5-1,12
TGTGCCAGCAGCGTAGGGAGGACTAATCTAGCCAAAAACATTCAGTACTTC,CASSVGRTNLAKNIQYF,NA,NA,TRBJ2-4,TRBV9,17
TGTGCCAGTACGGGACAGCTAAATCAGCCCCAGCATTTT,CASTGQLNQPQHF,TRBD1,NA,TRBJ1-5,TRBV19,13
TGTGCCACAGGGGTCGACGGGGAGCTGTTTTTT,CATGVDGELFF,NA,NA,TRBJ2-2,TRBV6-1,11
TGTGCCACCAGCAGAGATGTGCGGGGAGACTACGAGCAGTACTTC,CATSRDVRGDYEQYF,NA,NA,TRBJ2-7,TRBV15,15
TGCAGTGCTGGGACAGGGATGAGGTCACTAGTCCTAGATGAGCAGTTCTTC,CSAGTGMRSLVLDEQFF,TRBD1,NA,TRBJ2-1,TRBV20-1,17
TGCAGCGCCGAAGGGACGATCTACAATGAGCAGTTCTTC,CSAEGTIYNEQFF,NA,NA,TRBJ2-1,TRBV29-1,13
TGCGCCAGCAGCCGGGCTGAGCGGGAGTTCGAGCAGTACTTC,CASSRAEREFEQYF,TRBD2,few,TRBJ2-7,TRBV4-1,14
TGCAGCGTGTTCAAACAGGGGAACTATGGCTACACCTTC,CSVFKQGNYGYTF,TRBD1,NA,TRBJ1-2,TRBV29-1,13
TGCAGCGTTGCCTCGGGCGGGGGGGAGACCCAGTACTTC,CSVASGGGETQYF,TRBD2,NA,TRBJ2-5,TRBV29-1,13
TGCGCCAGCAGCCAAGGGACAGGGACGGGGAGCAATCAGCCCCAGCATTTT,CASSQGTGTGSNQPQHF,TRBD1,NA,TRBJ1-5,TRBV4-1,17
TGTGCCAGCTCTCCGGGACAGGCCAACACGCAGTACTTC,CASSPGQANTQYF,TRBD1,NA,TRBJ2-7,TRBV28,13
TGCAGTGCAGCAGGGCTTCAAGAGACCCAGTACTTC,CSAAGLQETQYF,NA,NA,TRBJ2-5,TRBV20-1,12
TGCAGCGTTGTGAAAGATAGCAATCAGCCCCAGCATTTT,CSVVKDSNQPQHF,NA,NA,TRBJ1-5,TRBV29-1,13
TGTGCCAGCAGCACCGGAACCACGTACGAGCAGTACTTC,CASSTGTTYEQYF,NA,NA,TRBJ2-7,TRBV7-2,13
TGTGCCAGCAGTCAGGGTGCCGGGGAGCTGTTTTTT,CASSQGAGELFF,NA,few,TRBJ2-2,TRBV25-1,12